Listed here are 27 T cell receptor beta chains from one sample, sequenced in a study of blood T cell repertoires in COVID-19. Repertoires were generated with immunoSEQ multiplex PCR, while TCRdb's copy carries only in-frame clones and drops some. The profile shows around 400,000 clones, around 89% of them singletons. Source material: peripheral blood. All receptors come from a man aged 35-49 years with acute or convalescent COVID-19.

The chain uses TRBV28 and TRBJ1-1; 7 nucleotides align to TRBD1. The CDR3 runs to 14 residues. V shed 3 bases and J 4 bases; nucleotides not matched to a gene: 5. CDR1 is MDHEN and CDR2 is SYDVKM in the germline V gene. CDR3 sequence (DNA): TGTGCCAGCAGTTTGTCCCAGGGGGTCACTGAAGCTTTCTTT. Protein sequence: CASSLSQGVTEAFF.

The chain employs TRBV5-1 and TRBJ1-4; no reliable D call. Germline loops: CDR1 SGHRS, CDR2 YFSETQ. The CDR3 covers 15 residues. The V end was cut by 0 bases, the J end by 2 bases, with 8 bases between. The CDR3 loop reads CASSLGPTTNEKLFF. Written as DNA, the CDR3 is TGCGCCAGCAGCTTGGGACCGACTACTAATGAAAAACTGTTTTTT.

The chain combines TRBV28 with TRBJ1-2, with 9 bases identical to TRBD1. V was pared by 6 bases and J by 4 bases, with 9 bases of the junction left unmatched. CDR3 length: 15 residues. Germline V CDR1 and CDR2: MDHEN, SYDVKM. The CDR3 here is CASSSSGQGVYGYTF. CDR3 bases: TGTGCCAGCAGCTCCTCGGGACAGGGTGTCTATGGCTACACCTTC.

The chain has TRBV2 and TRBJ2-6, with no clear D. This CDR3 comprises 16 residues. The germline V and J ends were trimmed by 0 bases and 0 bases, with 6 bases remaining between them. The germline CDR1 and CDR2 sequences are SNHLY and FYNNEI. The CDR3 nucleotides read TGTGCCAGCAGTGAAGCCCGTTTCTCTGGGGCCAACGTCCTGACTTTC. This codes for CASSEARFSGANVLTF.

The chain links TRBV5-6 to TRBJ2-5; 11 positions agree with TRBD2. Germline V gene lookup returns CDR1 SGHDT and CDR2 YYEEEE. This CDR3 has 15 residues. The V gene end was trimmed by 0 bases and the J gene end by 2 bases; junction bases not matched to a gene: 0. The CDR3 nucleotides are TGTGCCAGCAGCTTGGGACTAGCGGGGCAAGAGACCCAGTACTTC. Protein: CASSLGLAGQETQYF.

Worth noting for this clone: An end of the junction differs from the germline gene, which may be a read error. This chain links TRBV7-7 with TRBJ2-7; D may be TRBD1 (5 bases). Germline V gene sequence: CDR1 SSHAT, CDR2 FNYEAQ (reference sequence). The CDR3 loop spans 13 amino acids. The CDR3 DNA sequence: TGTGCTAGCAGCTTAAACCAGGGCTACGAGCAGTACTTC. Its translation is CASSLNQGYEQYF. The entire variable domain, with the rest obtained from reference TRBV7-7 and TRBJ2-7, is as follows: GAGVSQSPRYKVTKRGQDVTLRCDPISSHATLYWYQQALGQGPEFLTYFNYEAQPDKSGLPSDRFSAERPEGSISTLTIQRTEQRDSAMYRCASSLNQGYEQYFGPGTRLTVT.

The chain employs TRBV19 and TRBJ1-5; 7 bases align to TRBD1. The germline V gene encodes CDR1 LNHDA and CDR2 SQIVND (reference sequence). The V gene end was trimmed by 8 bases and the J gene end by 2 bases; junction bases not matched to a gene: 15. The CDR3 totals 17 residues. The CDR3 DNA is TGTGCCAGTCGGACGGGACAGACCCCGGAGGGCAATCAGCCCCAGCATTTT. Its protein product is CASRTGQTPEGNQPQHF.

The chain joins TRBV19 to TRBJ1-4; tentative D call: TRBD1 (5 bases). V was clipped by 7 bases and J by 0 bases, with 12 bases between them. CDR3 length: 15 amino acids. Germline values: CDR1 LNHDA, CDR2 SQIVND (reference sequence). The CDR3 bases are TGTGCCAGTAAGGACACCTTTCCAACTAATGAAAAACTGTTTTTT. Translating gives CASKDTFPTNEKLFF.

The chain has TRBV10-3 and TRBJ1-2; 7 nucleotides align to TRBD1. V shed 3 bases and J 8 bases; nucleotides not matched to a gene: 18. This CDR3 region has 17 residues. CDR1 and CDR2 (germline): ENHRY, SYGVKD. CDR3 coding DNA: TGTGCCATCAGTGACTTAAGACAGGGTAGGCCGCCGCGAGGCTACACCTTC. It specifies CAISDLRQGRPPRGYTF.

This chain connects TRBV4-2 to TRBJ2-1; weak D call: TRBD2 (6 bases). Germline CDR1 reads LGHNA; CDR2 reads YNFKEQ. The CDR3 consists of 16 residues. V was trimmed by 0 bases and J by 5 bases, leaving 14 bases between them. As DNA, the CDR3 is TGTGCCAGCAGCCAAGATCTGAGGGAGGCAAACAATGAGCAGTTCTTC. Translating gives CASSQDLREANNEQFF.

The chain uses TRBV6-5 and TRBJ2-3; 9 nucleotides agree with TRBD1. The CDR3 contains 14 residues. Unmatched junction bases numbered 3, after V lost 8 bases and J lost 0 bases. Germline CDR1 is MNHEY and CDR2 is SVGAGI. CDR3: CASGQGLSTDTQYF. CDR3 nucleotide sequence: TGTGCCAGCGGACAGGGGCTGAGCACAGATACGCAGTATTTT.

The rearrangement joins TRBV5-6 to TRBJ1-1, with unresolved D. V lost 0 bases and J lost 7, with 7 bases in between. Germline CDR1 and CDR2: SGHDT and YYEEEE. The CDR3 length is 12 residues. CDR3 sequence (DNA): TGTGCCAGCAGCTTGGCGCAGCGTGAAGCTTTCTTT. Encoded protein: CASSLAQREAFF.

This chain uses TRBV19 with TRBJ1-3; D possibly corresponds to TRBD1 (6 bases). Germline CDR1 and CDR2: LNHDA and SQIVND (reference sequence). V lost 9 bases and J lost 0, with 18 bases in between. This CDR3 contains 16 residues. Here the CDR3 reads CASAPDRDFSGNTIYF. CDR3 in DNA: TGTGCCAGCGCACCGGACAGAGATTTCTCTGGAAACACCATATATTTT.

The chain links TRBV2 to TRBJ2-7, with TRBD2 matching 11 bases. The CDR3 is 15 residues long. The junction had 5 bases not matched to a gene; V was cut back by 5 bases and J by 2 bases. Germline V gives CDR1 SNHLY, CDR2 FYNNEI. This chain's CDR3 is CASSTSGRPPYEQYF. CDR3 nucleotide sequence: TGTGCCAGCAGTACTAGCGGGAGACCGCCCTACGAGCAGTACTTC.

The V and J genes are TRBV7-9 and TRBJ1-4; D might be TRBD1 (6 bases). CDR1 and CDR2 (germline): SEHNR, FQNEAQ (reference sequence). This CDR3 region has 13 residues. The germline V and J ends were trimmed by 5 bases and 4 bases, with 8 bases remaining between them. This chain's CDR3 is CASSQDSNEKLFF. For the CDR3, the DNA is TGTGCCAGCAGCCAGGACAGTAATGAAAAACTGTTTTTT.

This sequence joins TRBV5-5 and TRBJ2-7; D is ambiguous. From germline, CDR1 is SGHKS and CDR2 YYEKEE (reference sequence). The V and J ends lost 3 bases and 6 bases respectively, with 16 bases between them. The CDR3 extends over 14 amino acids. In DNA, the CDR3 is TGTGCCAGCAGCTCTCTAGGCGCCGCTGGCGAGCAGTACTTC. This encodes CASSSLGAAGEQYF.

The CDR3 spells CASSSRFSGATTSYEQYF. CDR3 sequence (DNA): TGTGCCAGCAGTTCAAGATTTTCGGGAGCTACGACTTCCTACGAGCAGTACTTC. The rearrangement uses TRBV28 and TRBJ2-7; tentatively, D is TRBD2 (6 bases). The CDR3 is made up of 18 amino acids. Deletions cut 4 bases from V and 1 base from J, with 23 bases between. Germline V gives CDR1 MDHEN, CDR2 SYDVKM.

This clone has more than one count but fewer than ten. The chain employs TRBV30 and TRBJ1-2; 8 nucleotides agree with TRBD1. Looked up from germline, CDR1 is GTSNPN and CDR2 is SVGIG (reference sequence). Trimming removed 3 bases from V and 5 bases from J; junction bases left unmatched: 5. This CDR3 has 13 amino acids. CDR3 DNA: TGTGCCTGGAGACCAACAGGGGGGTATGGCTACACCTTC. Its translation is CAWRPTGGYGYTF.

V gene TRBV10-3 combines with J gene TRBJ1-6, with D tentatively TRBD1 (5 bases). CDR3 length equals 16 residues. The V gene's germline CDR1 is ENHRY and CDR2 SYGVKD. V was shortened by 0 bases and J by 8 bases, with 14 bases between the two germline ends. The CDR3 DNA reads TGTGCCATCAGTGAGTCGCCGGGGGGGTCGGATTCACCCCTCCACTTT. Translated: CAISESPGGSDSPLHF.

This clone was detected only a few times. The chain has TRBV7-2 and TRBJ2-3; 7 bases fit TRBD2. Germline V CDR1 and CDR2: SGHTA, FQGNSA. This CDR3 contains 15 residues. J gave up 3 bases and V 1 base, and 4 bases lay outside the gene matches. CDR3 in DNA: TGTGCCAGCAGCTTAGTTATCGGGAGGACAGATACGCAGTATTTT. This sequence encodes CASSLVIGRTDTQYF.

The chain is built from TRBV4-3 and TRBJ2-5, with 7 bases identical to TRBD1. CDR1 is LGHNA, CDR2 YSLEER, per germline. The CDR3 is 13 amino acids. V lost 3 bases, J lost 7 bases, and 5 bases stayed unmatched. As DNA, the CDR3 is TGCGCCAGCAGCCAGGACAGGTTTAGGACCCAGTACTTC. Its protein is CASSQDRFRTQYF.

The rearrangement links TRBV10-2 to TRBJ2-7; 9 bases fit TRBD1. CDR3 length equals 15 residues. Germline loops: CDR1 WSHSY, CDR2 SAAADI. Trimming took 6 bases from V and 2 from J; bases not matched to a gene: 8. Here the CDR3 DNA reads TGCGCCAGCAGCGAAACCGGGACAGGGACCTACGAGCAGTACTTC. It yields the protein CASSETGTGTYEQYF.

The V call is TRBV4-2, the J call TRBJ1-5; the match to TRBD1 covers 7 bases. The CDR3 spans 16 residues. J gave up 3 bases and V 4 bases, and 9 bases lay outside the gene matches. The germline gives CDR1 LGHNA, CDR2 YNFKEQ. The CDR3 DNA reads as TGTGCCAGCAGCCCAAAATGGACAGGAGACAATCAGCCCCAGCATTTT. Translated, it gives CASSPKWTGDNQPQHF.

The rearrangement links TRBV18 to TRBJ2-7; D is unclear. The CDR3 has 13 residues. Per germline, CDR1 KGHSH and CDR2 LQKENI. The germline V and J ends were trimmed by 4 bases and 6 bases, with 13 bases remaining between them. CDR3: CASSLHPGSEQYF. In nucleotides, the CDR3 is TGTGCCAGCTCACTCCACCCGGGTTCCGAGCAGTACTTC.

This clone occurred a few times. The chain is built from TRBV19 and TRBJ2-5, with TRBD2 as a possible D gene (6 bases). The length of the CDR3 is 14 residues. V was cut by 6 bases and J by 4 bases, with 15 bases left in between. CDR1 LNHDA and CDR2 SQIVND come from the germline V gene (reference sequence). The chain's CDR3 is CASSLMGGGETQYF. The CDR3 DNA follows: TGTGCCAGTAGCCTTATGGGGGGAGGAGAGACCCAGTACTTC. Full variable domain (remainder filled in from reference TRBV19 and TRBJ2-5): DGGITQSPKYLFRKEGQNVTLSCEQNLNHDAMYWYRQDPGQGLRLIYYSQIVNDFQKGDIAEGYSVSREKKESFPLTVTSAQKNPTAFYLCASSLMGGGETQYFGPGTRLLVL.

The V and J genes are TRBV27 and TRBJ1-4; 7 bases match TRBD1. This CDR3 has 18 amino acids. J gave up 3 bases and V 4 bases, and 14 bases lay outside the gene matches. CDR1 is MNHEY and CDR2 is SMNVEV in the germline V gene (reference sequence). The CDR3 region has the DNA TGTGCCAGCAGTTCGAGAGTACGGCAGGGGGTGGCTAATGAAAAACTGTTTTTT. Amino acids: CASSSRVRQGVANEKLFF. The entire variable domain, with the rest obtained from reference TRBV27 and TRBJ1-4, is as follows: EAQVTQNPRYLITVTGKKLTVTCSQNMNHEYMSWYRQDPGLGLRQIYYSMNVEVTDKGDVPEGYKVSRKEKRNFPLILESPSPNQTSLYFCASSSRVRQGVANEKLFFGSGTQLSVL.

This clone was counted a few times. CDR3: CASSQVPGSYNSPLHF. The DNA of the CDR3 is TGTGCCAGCAGCCAAGTTCCAGGCTCCTATAATTCACCCCTCCACTTT. The chain combines TRBV3-1 (or the pseudogene TRBV3-2) with TRBJ1-6; D gene unclear. This CDR3 is 16 amino acids long. CDR1 is LGHDT, CDR2 YNNKEL, per germline (reference sequence). Between the trimmed V and J ends, which lost 1 base and 0 bases, there was a span of 7 bases.